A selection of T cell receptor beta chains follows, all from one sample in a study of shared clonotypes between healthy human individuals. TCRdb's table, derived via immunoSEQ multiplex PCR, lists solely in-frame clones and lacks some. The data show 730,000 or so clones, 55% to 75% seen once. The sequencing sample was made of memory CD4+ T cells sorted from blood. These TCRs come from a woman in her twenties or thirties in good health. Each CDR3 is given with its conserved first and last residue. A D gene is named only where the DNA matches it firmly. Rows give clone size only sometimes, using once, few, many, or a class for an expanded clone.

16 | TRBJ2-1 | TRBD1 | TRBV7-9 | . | TGTGCCAGCAGCTTAACAGGGGACATAATAAACAATGAGCAGTTCTTC | CASSLTGDIINNEQFF
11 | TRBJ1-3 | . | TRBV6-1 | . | TGTGCCTCGTTTGAGGGAAACACCATATATTTT | CASFEGNTIYF
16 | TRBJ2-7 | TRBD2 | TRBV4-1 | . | TGCGCCAGCAGCCAAGGAGTCCAGCGGGAGTTCTACGAGCAGTACTTC | CASSQGVQREFYEQYF
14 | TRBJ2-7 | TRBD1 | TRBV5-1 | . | TGCGCCAGCAGCTTACAGGGGGGATCCTACGAGCAGTACTTC | CASSLQGGSYEQYF
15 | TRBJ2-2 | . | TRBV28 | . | TGTGCCAGCAAACCGCAGGGGACGAACACCGGGGAGCTGTTTTTT | CASKPQGTNTGELFF
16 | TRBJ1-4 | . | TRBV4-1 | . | TGCGCCAGCAGCCAGTTCCTTGTCCCAACTAATGAAAAACTGTTTTTT | CASSQFLVPTNEKLFF
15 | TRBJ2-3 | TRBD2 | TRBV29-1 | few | TGCAGCGTTGGGAAGGCGGGAGGGTACACAGATACGCAGTATTTT | CSVGKAGGYTDTQYF
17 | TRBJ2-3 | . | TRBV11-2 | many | TGTGCCAGCAGCTTAGCGGCGTTCTCGGACAGCCGTGATACGCAGTATTTT | CASSLAAFSDSRDTQYF
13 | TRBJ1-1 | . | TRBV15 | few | TGTGCCACCAGTCGCCGACAGAACACTGAAGCTTTCTTT | CATSRRQNTEAFF
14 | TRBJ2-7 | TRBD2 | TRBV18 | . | TGTGCCAGCTCACCCGGGGGGAGCTCCCACGAGCAGTACTTC | CASSPGGSSHEQYF
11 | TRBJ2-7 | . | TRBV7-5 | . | TGTGTCAGAAGCTACGCTAACGGGCAGTACTTC | CVRSYANGQYF
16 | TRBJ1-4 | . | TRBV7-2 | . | TGTGCCAGCAGCTCCACGGCGGTAGCAACTAATGAAAAACTGTTTTTT | CASSSTAVATNEKLFF
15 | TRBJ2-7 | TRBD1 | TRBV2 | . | TGTGCCAGCAGCCTTGGCGGGACAGGGGCCTACGAGCAGTACTTC | CASSLGGTGAYEQYF
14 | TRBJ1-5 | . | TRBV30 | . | TGTGCCTGGTCGACGGACAGCGGGAATCAGCCCCAGCATTTT | CAWSTDSGNQPQHF
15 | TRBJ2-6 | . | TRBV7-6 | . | TGTGCCAGCAGCCCTGGAGGTTCTGGGGCCAACGTCCTGACTTTC | CASSPGGSGANVLTF
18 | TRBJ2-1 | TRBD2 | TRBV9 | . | TGTGCCAGCAGCGTAGTAGGGACGCCGGTAGCGGGACCCAATGAGCAGTTCTTC | CASSVVGTPVAGPNEQFF
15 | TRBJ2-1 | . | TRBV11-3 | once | TGTGCCAGCAGCGTACGCGAGGGCTCCTACAATGAGCAGTTCTTC | CASSVREGSYNEQFF
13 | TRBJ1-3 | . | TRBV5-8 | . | TGTGCCAGCAGCTTCTGGAACGGAAACACCATATATTTT | CASSFWNGNTIYF
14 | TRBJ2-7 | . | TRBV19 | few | TGTGCCAGCACCGGACGGAATCTACCCTACGAGCAGTACTTC | CASTGRNLPYEQYF
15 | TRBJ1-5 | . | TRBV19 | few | TGTGCCAGTAGTATCGCCGGGGGGGGCAATCAGCCCCAGCATTTT | CASSIAGGGNQPQHF
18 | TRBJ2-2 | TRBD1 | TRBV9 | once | TGTGCCAGCAGCGTCGGGACAGGCACACTAGGGAACACCGGGGAGCTGTTTTTT | CASSVGTGTLGNTGELFF
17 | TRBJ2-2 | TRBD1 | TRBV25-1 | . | TGTGCCAGCAGACCATCCCCGGGACAGGGAAAGACCGGGGAGCTGTTTTTT | CASRPSPGQGKTGELFF
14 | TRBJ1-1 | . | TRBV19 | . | TGTGCCAGTAGTCCCTCTACGGGGGGCACTGAAGCTTTCTTT | CASSPSTGGTEAFF
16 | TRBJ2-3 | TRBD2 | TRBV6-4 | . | TGTGCCAGCAGGAAACTAGCGCCTAACCTCACAGATACGCAGTATTTT | CASRKLAPNLTDTQYF
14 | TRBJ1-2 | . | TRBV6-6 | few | TGTGCCAGCAGTTACTCGGACAGAAACTATGGCTACACCTTC | CASSYSDRNYGYTF
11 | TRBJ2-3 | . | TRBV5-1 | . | TGCGCCAGCAGCCCTGGGGATACGCAGTATTTT | CASSPGDTQYF
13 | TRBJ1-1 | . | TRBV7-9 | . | TGTGCCAGCAGCATCTCCGGGGGGACTGAAGCTTTCTTT | CASSISGGTEAFF
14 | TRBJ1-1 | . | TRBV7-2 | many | TGTGCCAGCAGCTCCCAGGGATACAACACTGAAGCTTTCTTT | CASSSQGYNTEAFF
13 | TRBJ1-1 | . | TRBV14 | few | TGTGCCAGCAGCTGGACGGAGAACACTGAAGCTTTCTTT | CASSWTENTEAFF
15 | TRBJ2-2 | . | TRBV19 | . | TGTGCCAGTAGTATAGACGGGAGTGACACCGGGGAGCTGTTTTTT | CASSIDGSDTGELFF
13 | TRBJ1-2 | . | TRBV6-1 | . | TGTGCCAGCAGTGCCCAGATAAACTATGGCTACACCTTC | CASSAQINYGYTF
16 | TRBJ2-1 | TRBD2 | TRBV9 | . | TGTGCCAGCAGCTCCCCGACTAGCGGAGAGATCAATGAGCAGTTCTTC | CASSSPTSGEINEQFF
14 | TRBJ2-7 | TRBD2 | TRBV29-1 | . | TGCAGCGTTGCGCTCTCGGCGGGAGTTTACGAGCAGTACTTC | CSVALSAGVYEQYF
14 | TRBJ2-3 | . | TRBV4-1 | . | TGCGCCAGCAGCCAACTGACAAGCACAGATACGCAGTATTTT | CASSQLTSTDTQYF
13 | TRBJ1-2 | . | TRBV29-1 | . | TGCAGCGCCCTGCCTGCAGGGGTCTATGGCTACACCTTC | CSALPAGVYGYTF
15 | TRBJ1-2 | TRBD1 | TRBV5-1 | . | TGCGCCAGCAGATTCGGACAGGGCCCTAACTATGGCTACACCTTC | CASRFGQGPNYGYTF
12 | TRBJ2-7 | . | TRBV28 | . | TGTGCCACCCGGGGCAGGACCAACGAGCAGTACTTC | CATRGRTNEQYF
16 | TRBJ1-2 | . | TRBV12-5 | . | TGTGCTAGTGGTTTGGTGAGCTGGGGAGGAAACTATGGCTACACCTTC | CASGLVSWGGNYGYTF
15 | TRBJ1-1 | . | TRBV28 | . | TGTGCCAGCAGCCCACGTCGGACAGCGAACACTGAAGCTTTCTTT | CASSPRRTANTEAFF
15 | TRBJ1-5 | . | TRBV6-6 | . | TGTGCCAGCAGCCACCAGGGATATAGCAATCAGCCCCAGCATTTT | CASSHQGYSNQPQHF
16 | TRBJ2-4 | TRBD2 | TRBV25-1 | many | TGTGCCAGCAGTGCTTCCCTAGCGGGAGCCAAAAACATTCAGTACTTC | CASSASLAGAKNIQYF
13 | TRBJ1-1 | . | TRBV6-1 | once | TGTGCCAGCAGTGCTACTGGGGGCACTGAAGCTTTCTTT | CASSATGGTEAFF